Listed here is a single T cell receptor beta chain. This sample's time point: blood 4 weeks post-SBRT, at nephrectomy. The sample's treatment: 15 Gy SBRT to primary tumor, nephrectomy 4 weeks later. Nephrectomy followed 15 Gy stereotactic body radiation by 4 weeks. The sample belongs to a study of radiation and T cells in renal cell carcinoma. The assay was immunoSEQ multiplex PCR, and TCRdb's table has in-frame clones only and misses some. This sample carries about 170,000 clones, about 85% of them seen once, and the ten largest clones take around 11%. This CDR3 contains 13 residues. Trimming left V 4 bases short and J 1 base short, with 7 bases between. Germline V gene data show CDR1 as LNHNV and CDR2 as YYDKDF (reference sequence).

This clonotype originated in a woman in her forties or fifties with renal cell carcinoma. The sample was blood, taken from a patient whose treatment included radiotherapy and nephrectomy. V and J are TRBV15 and TRBJ1-1; maybe TRBD1 (5 bases). The CDR3 region is CATSKRGNTEAFF. CDR3 DNA: TGTGCCACCAGCAAGAGGGGGAACACTGAAGCTTTCTTT.